This T cell receptor beta chain was observed in a study of T cells in Graves' hyperthyroidism and ophthalmopathy (dated by TCRdb to about 2019). For the study in its entirety: Peripheral blood samples were taken at initial diagnosis, before any treatment was given. To identify TCR V-J signatures that set the groups apart, the researchers used a discovery cohort of approximately 98 patients, made up of under 50 with Graves' ophthalmopathy and some 60 with stable Graves' hyperthyroidism. Prospective prediction of ophthalmopathy was tested in an independent validation cohort of some 20 hyperthyroidism patients and some 17 patients who later progressed to ophthalmopathy. For training and testing, the 80 to 100 patients in the discovery cohort were randomly divided in a 7:3 ratio. In several Graves' hyperthyroidism patients, the study also compared T-cell repertoires from thyroid tissue with T-cell repertoires from blood. After blood sampling, hyperthyroidism patients were treated with methimazole at a starting dose of 30 mg daily, and ophthalmopathy patients were treated with high-dose intravenous methylprednisolone. The paper describes TCR Vbeta CDR3 sequencing of fewer than 150 peripheral blood samples, made up of around 41 ophthalmopathy patients, some 80 hyperthyroidism patients and roughly 17 progressor patients. What the work shows at the level of the full study, not this receptor alone: Most expanded thyroid clonotypes (frequency above 0.001) were also detected in blood, a finding suggesting that blood repertoires may reflect thyroid immune responses. In validation, the model predicted progression to ophthalmopathy a median of about 6.8 months before onset, with about 70% sensitivity and more than 72% specificity. Sample size was not statistically predetermined, and blinding of investigators to group allocation was not performed. Ophthalmopathy was separated from stable hyperthyroidism by a 13 V-J signature model, with over 85% sensitivity and 81% to 82% specificity obtained in cross-validation and 80%/75% obtained in testing.

Amplification of TCR beta CDR3 regions was carried out from RNA transcripts. A first-round RT-PCR of the TCR CDR3 used the HTBI primer set with the Qiagen OneStep RT-PCR kit. The libraries were constructed in a second round of multiplex PCR and then size-selected and purified. Paired-end sequencing of the libraries was performed with 100 bp reads on an Illumina HiSeq2000. In the authors' own workflow: SOAPnuke was used to process the raw data, removing reads that contained adapters or uncalled bases, had a mean Phred below 15, or lacked an exact match to the constant primer or identifier. COPE v1.2.5 was used to merge high-quality paired reads, and clonotypes were defined as unique nucleotide sequences. Clonotypes were aligned to IMGT TRBV, TRBD and TRBJ reference segments using MiTCR v1.1. The analysis included only V-J combinations with a frequency above 0.0001, which together covered approximately 99% of the repertoires. The TCS score was defined as the ratio of F50 (clonal expansion) to E x V (chaos), calculated using BLOSUM62-based TCRdist between CDR3 peptides within each V-J. Welch's t-statistics and random forest reduced around 520 V-J features to about 13, which were used in a naive Bayes classifier (R e1071). The raw public data were reprocessed by TCRdb itself: fastp quality trimming at Q25, MiXCR clonotype calling, in-frame beta chains only. Rows matching on CDR3 protein sequence are summarized as one entry with the most common DNA and genes. What appears here as the V and J calls and clone size reflects TCRdb's work, not the paper's. The sample table holds some 300,000 distinct CDR3 sequences, of which approximately 18% were seen once. The ten biggest clones cover less than 45% of the sample.

This clonotype was counted at least ten times. What this receptor recognizes is not known. Base qualities are not at hand, and no much larger clone is one base apart. Moderately to severely active disease, a Clinical Activity Score of at least 3, a NOSPECS grade of at least 4, and a duration under 3 months were present in ophthalmopathy patients. Patients with uncontrolled infections, other autoimmune diseases, pregnancy or lactation were excluded. Clinical symptoms, serum thyroxine and TRAb, thyroid ultrasound, and orbital computed tomography formed the basis for the diagnoses. PBMCs were separated from over 9 ml of fresh peripheral blood using Ficoll-Paque density gradient centrifugation. Trizol reagent was used to extract total RNA, and RNA quality was then checked on an Agilent 2100 Bioanalyzer. V is trimmed back by 6 bases and J by 7 bases, and the junction contains 10 bases that no gene match accounts for. The germline V gene sets CDR1 to SNHLY and CDR2 to FYNNEI. The CDR3 sequence holds 14 residues, the cysteine and phenylalanine included. Just the 42-base CDR3 DNA is kept, in frame starting at base 1.

The clonotype originates from a man aged 45-65 years with Graves' ophthalmopathy. Sequenced sample: blood. In this chain, TRBV2 is recombined with TRBJ1-2; the central 8 bases match TRBD1. The CDR3 is CASSRDRGSGGYTF. The nucleotides are TGTGCCAGCAGCCGCGACAGGGGTTCGGGTGGCTACACCTTC.